These 9 T cell receptor beta chains were sequenced from one sample in a study of cytotoxic CD8 clonotypes in ibrutinib-treated CLL. Here immunoSEQ multiplex PCR was the method, and the copy in TCRdb shows in-frame clones only, minus some. The table lists approximately 45,000 clones, 65% to 70% of them singletons. The input for sequencing was PBMCs, taken after 24 months of ibrutinib treatment. These receptors came from a human donor with chronic lymphocytic leukemia.

The genes are TRBV5-1 and TRBJ2-5, with a weak D call TRBD1 (5 bases). The ends were cut back, 2 bases at V and 4 bases at J, with 12 bases in the middle. Germline values: CDR1 SGHRS, CDR2 YFSETQ. The CDR3 length is 14 residues. CDR3 amino acids: CASSFQGMGETQYF. CDR3 nucleotide sequence: TGCGCCAGCAGCTTCCAGGGAATGGGAGAGACCCAGTACTTC.

The chain joins TRBV7-9 to TRBJ1-4; the D is unclear. With 6 bases removed from V and 8 bases from J, the gap between germline ends came to 10 bases. The length of the CDR3 is 12 residues. Germline V gene data show CDR1 as SEHNR and CDR2 as FQNEAQ (reference sequence). Here the CDR3 DNA reads TGTGCCAGCAGGCCATTCGACGAAAAACTGTTTTTT. Translating it yields CASRPFDEKLFF.

The chain has TRBV21-1 and TRBJ2-5; the DNA was not compared with TRBD2, the D call given in the table. TRBV21-1 is given as a pseudogene. The CDR3 spans 16 residues. The CDR3 region has the DNA TGTGCCAGCAGCAAAGCCGGGACTAGCCCTAGGGAGACCCAGTACTTC. It codes for CASSKAGTSPRETQYF.

The chain recombines TRBV6-5 with TRBJ1-2; the D is unclear. Germline V gives CDR1 MNHEY, CDR2 SVGAGI. The CDR3 totals 13 residues. Trimming left V 2 bases short and J 4 bases short, with 8 bases between. CDR3 sequence reads: CASSYGASYGYTF. The DNA for the CDR3 is TGTGCCAGCAGTTACGGCGCCAGCTATGGCTACACCTTC.

This clone was recorded many times. The chain couples TRBV5-3 to TRBJ1-2; D uncertain. TRBV5-3 carries the ORF label, with uncertain function. Trimming removed 4 bases at V and 1 base at J, with 11 bases between. This CDR3 comprises 14 residues. The DNA of the CDR3 is TGTGCCAGAAGCGACCGGGAGGATAACTATGGCTACACCTTC. The encoded protein is CARSDREDNYGYTF.

In its sample, this clone was seen a few times. The V and J genes are TRBV30 and TRBJ1-1; D is undetermined. The germline CDR1 and CDR2 sequences are GTSNPN and SVGIG (reference sequence). This CDR3 is built from 13 residues. With 1 base removed from V and 1 base from J, the gap between germline ends came to 7 bases. This CDR3 reads CAWSGLWNTEAFF. CDR3 nucleotides: TGTGCCTGGAGTGGGCTTTGGAACACTGAAGCTTTCTTT.

This chain joins TRBV9 and TRBJ2-1; 8 nucleotides align to TRBD1. There are 16 residues in the CDR3. The V and J ends lost 0 bases and 13 bases, in that order; junction bases with no gene match: 15. Germline assignment: CDR1 SGDLS and CDR2 YYNGEE. The CDR3 spells CASSVGDGGQAGFQFF. Here the CDR3 DNA reads TGTGCCAGCAGCGTAGGGGACGGGGGACAGGCCGGTTTCCAGTTCTTC.

The chain joins TRBV7-6 to TRBJ2-7; 8 bases match TRBD2. Germline CDR1 reads SGHVS; CDR2 reads FNYEAQ. The CDR3 has 15 amino acids. V gave up 5 bases and J gave up 1 base; unmatched junction bases: 7. Here the CDR3 DNA reads TGTGCCAGCAGCCCCCGGGGGGGTTCATCCTACGAGCAGTACTTC. Its translation is CASSPRGGSSYEQYF.

The chain couples TRBV7-8 to TRBJ1-5; TRBD1 aligns across 7 bases. The CDR3 sequence is 15 residues long. Trimming at V came to 3 bases and at J to 2 bases, leaving 4 bases not matched to a gene. Germline values: CDR1 SGHVS, CDR2 FQNEAQ. CDR3: CASSFDRVGNQPQHF. Here the CDR3 DNA reads TGTGCCAGCAGCTTCGACAGGGTTGGCAATCAGCCCCAGCATTTT.